This T cell receptor beta chain was found in a study of cytomegalovirus exposure and HLA in healthy donors. Researchers ran the PCR with 60 Vbeta and 13 Jbeta primers. Here immunoSEQ multiplex PCR was the method, and the copy in TCRdb shows in-frame clones only, minus some. This sample has more than 85,000 clones, with around 74% found just once. CDR1 is SGHAT and CDR2 is FQNNGV in the germline V gene. This CDR3 contains 15 residues. The ends lost 3 bases at V and 2 bases at J; junction bases unmatched: 5. V is TRBV11-2 and J is TRBJ2-3; 7 nucleotides align to TRBD2. This sequence originates from a man aged 35 to 55 in good health and CMV-seronegative. What was sequenced was PBMCs. The CDR3 nucleotides are TGTGCCAGCAGCTTTGGGAGGGCCAACACAGATACGCAGTATTTT. Protein product: CASSFGRANTDTQYF.